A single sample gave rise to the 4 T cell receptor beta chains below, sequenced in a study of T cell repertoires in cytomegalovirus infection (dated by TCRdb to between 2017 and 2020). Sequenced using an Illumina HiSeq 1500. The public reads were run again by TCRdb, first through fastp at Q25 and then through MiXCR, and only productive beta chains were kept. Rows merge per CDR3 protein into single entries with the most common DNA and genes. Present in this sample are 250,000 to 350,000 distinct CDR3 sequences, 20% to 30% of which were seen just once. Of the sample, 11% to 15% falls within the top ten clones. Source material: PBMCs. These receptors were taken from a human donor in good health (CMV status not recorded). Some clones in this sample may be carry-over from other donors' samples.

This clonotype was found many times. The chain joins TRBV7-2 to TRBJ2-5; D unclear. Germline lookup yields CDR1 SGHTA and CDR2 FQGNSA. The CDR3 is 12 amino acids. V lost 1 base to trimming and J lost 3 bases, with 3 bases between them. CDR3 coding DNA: TGTGCCAGCAGCTTAGTGAAAGAGACCCAGTACTTC. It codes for CASSLVKETQYF.

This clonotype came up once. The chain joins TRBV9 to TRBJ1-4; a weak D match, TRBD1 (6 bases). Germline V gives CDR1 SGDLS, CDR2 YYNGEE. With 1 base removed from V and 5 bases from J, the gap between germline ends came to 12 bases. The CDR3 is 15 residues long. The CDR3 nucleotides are TGTGCCAGCAGCGTATCGGCAGGGGAAAATGAAAAACTGTTTTTT. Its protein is CASSVSAGENEKLFF.

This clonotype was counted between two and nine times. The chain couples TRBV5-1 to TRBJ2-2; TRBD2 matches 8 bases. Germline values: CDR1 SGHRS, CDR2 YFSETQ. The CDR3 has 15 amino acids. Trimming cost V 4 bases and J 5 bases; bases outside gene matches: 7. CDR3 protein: CASSPEPGGTGELFF. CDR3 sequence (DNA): TGCGCCAGCAGCCCGGAGCCGGGAGGGACCGGGGAGCTGTTTTTT.

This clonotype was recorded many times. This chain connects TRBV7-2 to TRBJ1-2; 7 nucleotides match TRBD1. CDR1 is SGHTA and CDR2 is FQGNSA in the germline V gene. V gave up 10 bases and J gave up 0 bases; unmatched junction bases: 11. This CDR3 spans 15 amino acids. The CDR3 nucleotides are TGTGCCACCCCGGCCAGGGGGTACCCTAACTATGGCTACACCTTC. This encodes CATPARGYPNYGYTF.